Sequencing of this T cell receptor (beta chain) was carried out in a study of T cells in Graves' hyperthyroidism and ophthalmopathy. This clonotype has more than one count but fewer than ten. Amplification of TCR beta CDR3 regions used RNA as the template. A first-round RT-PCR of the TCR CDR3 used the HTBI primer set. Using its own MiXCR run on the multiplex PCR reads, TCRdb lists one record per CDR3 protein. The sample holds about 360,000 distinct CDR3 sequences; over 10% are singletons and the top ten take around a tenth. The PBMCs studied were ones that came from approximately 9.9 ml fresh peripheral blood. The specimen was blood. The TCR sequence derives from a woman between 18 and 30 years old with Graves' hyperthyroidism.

CDR3 nucleotides: TGTGCCAGCAGTTTGGGACTAGTTGGGACCCAGTACTTC. Translated, it gives CASSLGLVGTQYF. The gene calls are TRBV6-1 and TRBJ2-5, with TRBD2 identical over 8 bases. Germline CDR1 and CDR2: MNHNS and SASEGT. The CDR3 sequence is 13 residues long. The J segment lost 7 bases and the V segment lost 5 bases, leaving 6 bases of the junction unmatched.